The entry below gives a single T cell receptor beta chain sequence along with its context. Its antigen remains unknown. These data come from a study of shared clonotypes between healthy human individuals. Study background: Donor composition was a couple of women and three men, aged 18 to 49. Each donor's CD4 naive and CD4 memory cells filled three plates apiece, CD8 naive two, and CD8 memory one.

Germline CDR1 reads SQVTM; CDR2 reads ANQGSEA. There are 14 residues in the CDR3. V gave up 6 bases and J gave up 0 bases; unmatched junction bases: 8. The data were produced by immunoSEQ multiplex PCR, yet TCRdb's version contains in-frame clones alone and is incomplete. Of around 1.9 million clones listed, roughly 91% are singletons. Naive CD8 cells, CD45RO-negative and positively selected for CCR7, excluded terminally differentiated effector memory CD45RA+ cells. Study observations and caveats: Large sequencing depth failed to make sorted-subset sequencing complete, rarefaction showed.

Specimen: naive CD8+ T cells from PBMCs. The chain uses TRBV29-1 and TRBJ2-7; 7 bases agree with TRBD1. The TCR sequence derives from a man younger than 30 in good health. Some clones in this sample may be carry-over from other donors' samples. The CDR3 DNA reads TGCAGCGTCCAGTCCCGGGACAGCTCCTACGAGCAGTACTTC. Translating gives CSVQSRDSSYEQYF.